This TCR beta chain derives from a study of T cells in Graves' hyperthyroidism and ophthalmopathy. Study-wide points: It was a median about 6 months before onset that the model predicted ophthalmopathy. Most clonotypes expanded in the thyroid (above 0.001) were also present in blood.

Trimming removed 7 bases from V and 5 bases from J; junction bases left unmatched: 7. The germline gives CDR1 SNHLY, CDR2 FYNNEI. CDR3 length equals 14 residues. Uncontrolled infection, other autoimmune disease, pregnancy or lactation excluded patients. TCR beta CDR3 regions were amplified from RNA transcripts. The HTBI primer set was used in a first-round RT-PCR of the TCR CDR3. One entry per CDR3 protein, called by TCRdb with MiXCR from the multiplex PCR reads. The repertoire holds 660,000 or so distinct CDR3 sequences, with 45% as singletons. For this clonotype: The antigen is unknown.

The rearrangement joins TRBV2 to TRBJ1-5; TRBD1 agrees at 8 bases. Sequenced sample: peripheral blood or thyroid tissue (not recorded which). This sequence was found in an adult man with Graves' disease, either hyperthyroidism or ophthalmopathy (not recorded which). The CDR3 coding sequence is TGTGCCAGCACCAGGACAGGGTGGGATCAGCCCCAGCATTTT. Amino acid sequence: CASTRTGWDQPQHF.